This TCR beta chain is drawn from a study of control samples from healthy donors and cancer patients. Clones were read by immunoSEQ multiplex PCR, and TCRdb kept only the in-frame ones, dropping some. Among about 150,000 clones listed, 85% to 95% were seen once. Per the germline V gene, CDR1 is SGHNT and CDR2 is YENEEA. The V and J ends lost 4 bases and 6 bases, in that order; junction bases with no gene match: 5. The CDR3 consists of 15 residues. The source of this sequence is a man aged 40-49 years in good health. The sequenced sample consisted of blood. This chain connects TRBV11-3 to TRBJ1-6; 8 bases are shared with TRBD1. This chain's CDR3 is CASSSGGQGNSPLHF. The CDR3, as DNA: TGTGCCAGCAGCTCGGGAGGACAGGGTAATTCACCCCTCCACTTT.